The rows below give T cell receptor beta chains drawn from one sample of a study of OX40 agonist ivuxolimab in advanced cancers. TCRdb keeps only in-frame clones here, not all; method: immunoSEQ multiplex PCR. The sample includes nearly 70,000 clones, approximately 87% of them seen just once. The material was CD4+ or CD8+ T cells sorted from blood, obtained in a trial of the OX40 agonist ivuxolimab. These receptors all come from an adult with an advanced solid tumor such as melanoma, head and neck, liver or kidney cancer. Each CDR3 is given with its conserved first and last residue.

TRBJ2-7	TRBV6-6	CASSSPGGGSYEQYF
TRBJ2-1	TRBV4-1	CASSQDSFGRKSSYNEQFF
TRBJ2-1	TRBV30	CAWSGVADPRTTGIKSVDEQFF
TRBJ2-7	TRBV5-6	CASTGISPYEQYF
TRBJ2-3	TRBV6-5	CAIGTGLAGSDTQYF
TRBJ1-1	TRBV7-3	CASRHPQNTEAFF
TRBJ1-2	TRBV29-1	CSVVGEWDRTNYGYTF
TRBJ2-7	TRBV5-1	CASSGRLGQSSYEQYF
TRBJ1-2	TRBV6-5	CASSKGYNYGYTF
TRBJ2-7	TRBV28	CASRDRAYEQYF
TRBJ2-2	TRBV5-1	CASSSGTGGLTGELFF
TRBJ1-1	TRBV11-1	CASSLDREAFF
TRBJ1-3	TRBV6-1	CASSEAAGNTIYF
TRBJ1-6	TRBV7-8	CASSLARGRQARGSPLHF
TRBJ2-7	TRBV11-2	CASSLFYYEQYF
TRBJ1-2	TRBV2	CASAGTGSYGYTF
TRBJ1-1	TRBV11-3	CASSQTDFTEAFF
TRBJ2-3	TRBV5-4	CASSYDGGVGADTQYF
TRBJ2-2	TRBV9	CASSVGGSGSGELFF
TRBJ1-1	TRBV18	CASSWDRNTEAFF
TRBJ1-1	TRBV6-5	CASSQQGNTEAFF
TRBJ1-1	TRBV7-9	CASSLPGGDTEAFF
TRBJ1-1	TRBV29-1	CSAGRGFTEAFF
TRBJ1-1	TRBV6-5	CASSYSGRNTEAFF
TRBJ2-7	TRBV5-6	CASSLLTSGTGEQYF
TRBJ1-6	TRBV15	CATQPGHSALRFNSPLHF
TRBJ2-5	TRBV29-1	CSGFIISQETQYF
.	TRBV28	CASSYRGLVGYEQYF